The present T cell receptor (beta chain) was sequenced within a study of T cells in Graves' hyperthyroidism and ophthalmopathy. CDR1 is MNHNS and CDR2 is SASEGT in the germline V gene. The germline V and J ends were trimmed by 3 bases and 5 bases, with 13 bases remaining between them. The CDR3 spans 14 residues. No ophthalmopathy progression within 18 months constituted stable Graves' hyperthyroidism. Amplified TCR beta CDR3 regions came from RNA transcripts. The TCR CDR3 first-round RT-PCR relied on the HTBI primer set. TCRdb used MiXCR to reprocess the multiplex PCR reads, holding one entry per CDR3 protein. The sample has approximately 400,000 distinct CDR3 sequences, more than 11% seen once; the top ten hold roughly 11%. This clonotype appeared many times.

This clonotype was obtained from a woman aged 55-69 years with Graves' hyperthyroidism. Specimen: blood. The chain employs TRBV6-1 and TRBJ1-2; unclear D gene. The CDR3 protein is CASSDLPNWYGYTF. The CDR3 DNA reads TGTGCCAGCAGTGACCTTCCTAATTGGTATGGCTACACCTTC.